Included here is one T cell receptor beta chain sequence, with context. Its antigen is currently not known. Within one base of it there is no much larger clone, and no base qualities were kept. This entry belongs to a study of shared clonotypes between healthy human individuals (dated by TCRdb to about 2020). For the study in its entirety: A couple of women and a few men aged 18 to 49 years were included in the cohort. For each donor, CD4 naive and CD4 memory were each given three plates, CD8 naive was given two plates, and CD8 memory was given one plate. To estimate repertoire size and how much clonotypes are shared between individuals, the study performed deep sequencing of blood TCR repertoires from 4 to 6 healthy adults. To increase sequencing depth and limit assay-specific biases, different laboratories used diverse techniques to prepare libraries and sequence TCR repertoires. Each donor's leukapheresis produced roughly between roughly 0.9 and 8.9 billion PBMCs.

Using the deep immunoSEQ assay, TCR CDR3 regions were amplified from genomic DNA by multiplex PCR. Extracted genomic DNA from each cell subset was spread evenly across all wells of several immunoSEQ 96-well plates, with each plate serving as a replicate. For sorted subsets, each replicate PCR was loaded with 200 ng genomic DNA, equivalent to roughly 30,000 T cell genomes. Purified libraries were measured with a Qubit 3.0 fluorometer, size-checked on a Bioanalyzer 2100, and measured again with the KAPA Library Quantification kit. Every immunoSEQ 96-well plate was sequenced on a dedicated single-read 150-cycle Illumina NextSeq 550 flow cell. From the authors' description of their analysis: Because only junctional sequences without quality scores were contained in the immunoSEQ output, filtering matching that applied to full-length reads could not be performed. To assign V/J genes and CDR3, sequences were annotated against IMGT germline references using PyIR, a Python wrapper for IgBLAST v1.9. Reads with weak V/J assignments (E-value above 1e-6), missing CDR3, stop codons, out-of-frame junctions, or ambiguous translated residues were removed. A V3J clonotype was defined by an identical inferred V gene, J gene, and CDR3 amino acid sequence. Percentage overlap between repertoires was calculated by dividing the number of shared unique clonotypes by the size of the smaller repertoire. Repertoire richness was assessed with RTK rarefaction, the Chao1 estimator, and Recon v2.1 estimates of unobserved clonotypes. Generation probabilities were computed with OLGA for all TCRbeta clonotypes obtained by the gDNA method from several donors. TCRdb mirrors the immuneACCESS table, restricted to in-frame sequences. Some clones are absent from its copies; in checked studies, under half trace to an unresolved V gene, and the reason for the others is unknown. The V and J calls and clone size are taken from that table; D and trimming were inferred from the DNA. The sample records under 2.5 million clones, under 95% of which are singletons. 0.37% of the sample is held by the ten biggest clonotypes.

Donors were healthy HIV-negative adults with no recently reported acute infections or vaccinations. All donors were Caucasian adults living in Nashville, Tennessee, USA. Magnetic negative selection was used to enrich CD4+ T cells, after which naive cells were positively selected on CD45RA and the negative fraction became the memory subset. Blood was obtained by leukapheresis, after which PBMCs were separated by Ficoll-Histopaque density gradient centrifugation and cryopreserved in liquid nitrogen vapor phase. Analytical flow cytometry was used to check the purity and quantity of each magnetically sorted T cell population. Each sorted fraction had its genomic DNA isolated and then quantified by UV absorbance on a Nanodrop 2000c. CDR1 and CDR2 are read off the germline V gene (reference sequence) as MNHEY and SMNVEV. The CDR3 goes from the cysteine to the phenylalanine over 15 residues. Left in the record is the CDR3 DNA by itself, 45 bases read in frame from the first base. The V end loses 5 bases and the J end loses 2 bases, and a stretch of 15 bases separates them.

What the work shows at the level of the full study, not this receptor alone: Because the study included only a small number of donors, the genetic and exposure-history diversity represented was limited. Only blood was sampled, and tissue TCR repertoires likely differ from those in blood. Across four donors, around 5% of naive CD4, around 3.5% of naive CD8, roughly 2.2% of memory CD4, and about 0.44% of memory CD8 clonotypes were shared. Compared with non-shared clonotypes, the clonotypes found in all four sorted-subset donors had higher generation probabilities. Rarefaction of sorted-subset datasets indicated incomplete sequencing despite the large sequencing depth. Pairwise subsampling led to the expectation that sequencing depth would affect the degree of clonotype sharing among donors. Naive subsets generally had larger estimated clonotype richness than memory subsets.

Input material: naive CD4+ T cells from PBMCs. The intended sense of this specimen's cell subset or site label: CD45RA+ positively selected. This receptor was taken from a young man in good health. Some clones in this sample may be carry-over from other donors' samples. The chain was built from TRBV27 and TRBJ1-2; the D gene remains uncertain. The sequence in DNA is TGTGCCAGCAGTGCACAGAGCGGAAACAACTATGGCTACACCTTC. It encodes CASSAQSGNNYGYTF.